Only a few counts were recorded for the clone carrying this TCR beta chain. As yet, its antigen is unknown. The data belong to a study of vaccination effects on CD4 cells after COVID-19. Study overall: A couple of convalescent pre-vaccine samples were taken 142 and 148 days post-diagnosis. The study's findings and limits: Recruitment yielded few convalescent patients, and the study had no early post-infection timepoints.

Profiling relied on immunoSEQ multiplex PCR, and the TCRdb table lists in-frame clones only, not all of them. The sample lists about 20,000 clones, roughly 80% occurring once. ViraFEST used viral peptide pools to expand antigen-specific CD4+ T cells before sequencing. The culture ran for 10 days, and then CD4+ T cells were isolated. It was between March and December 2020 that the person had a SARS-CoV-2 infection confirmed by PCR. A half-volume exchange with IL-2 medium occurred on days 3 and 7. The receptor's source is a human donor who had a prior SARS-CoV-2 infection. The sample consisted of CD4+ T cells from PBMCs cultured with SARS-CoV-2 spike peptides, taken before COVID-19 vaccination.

The chain's CDR3 is CASSSRLAFHEQFF. The CDR3 DNA reads TGTGCCAGCAGCTCACGACTAGCTTTCCATGAGCAGTTCTTC. The rearrangement links TRBV7-9 to TRBJ2-1, with TRBD2 matching 7 bases. Germline CDR1 SEHNR, CDR2 FQNEAQ (reference sequence). Trimming cost V 4 bases and J 8 bases; bases outside gene matches: 8. This CDR3 has 14 residues.